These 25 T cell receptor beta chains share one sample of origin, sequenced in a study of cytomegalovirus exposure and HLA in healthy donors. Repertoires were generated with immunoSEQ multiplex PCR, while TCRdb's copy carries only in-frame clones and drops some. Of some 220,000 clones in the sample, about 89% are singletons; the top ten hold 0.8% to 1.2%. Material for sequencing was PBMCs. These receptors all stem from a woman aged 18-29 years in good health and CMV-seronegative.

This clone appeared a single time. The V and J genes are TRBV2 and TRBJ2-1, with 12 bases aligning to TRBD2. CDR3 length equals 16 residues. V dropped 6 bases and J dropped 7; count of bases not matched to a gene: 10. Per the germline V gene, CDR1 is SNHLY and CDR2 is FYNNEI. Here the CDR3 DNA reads TGTGCCAGCAGGGAAAGGCTAGCGGGAGGGCCAAATGAGCAGTTCTTC. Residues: CASRERLAGGPNEQFF. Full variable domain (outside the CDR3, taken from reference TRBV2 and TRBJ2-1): EPEVTQTPSHQVTQMGQEVILRCVPISNHLYFYWYRQILGQKVEFLVSFYNNEISEKSEIFDDQFSVERPDGSNFTLKIRSTKLEDSAMYFCASRERLAGGPNEQFFGPGTRLTVL.

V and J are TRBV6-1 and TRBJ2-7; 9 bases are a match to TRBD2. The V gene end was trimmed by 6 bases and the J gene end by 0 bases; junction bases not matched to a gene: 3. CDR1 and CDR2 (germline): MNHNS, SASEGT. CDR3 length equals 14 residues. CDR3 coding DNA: TGTGCCAGCAGCTCTAGCGGGAACTCCTACGAGCAGTACTTC. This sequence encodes CASSSSGNSYEQYF.

The CDR3 region has the DNA TGTGCCAGTAGTATAGCAGCAGGCAACCCGTCCTCGTACGAGCAGTACTTC. It encodes CASSIAAGNPSSYEQYF. The chain carries TRBV19 and TRBJ2-7, with D uncertain. The germline V gene encodes CDR1 LNHDA and CDR2 SQIVND (reference sequence). CDR3 length: 17 residues. V was shortened by 1 base and J by 4 bases, with 20 bases between the two germline ends.

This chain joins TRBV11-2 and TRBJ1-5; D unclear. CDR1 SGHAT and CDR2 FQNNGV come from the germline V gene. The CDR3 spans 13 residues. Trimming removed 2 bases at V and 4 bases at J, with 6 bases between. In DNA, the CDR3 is TGTGCCAGCAGCTTATCGTTTAATCAGCCCCAGCATTTT. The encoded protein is CASSLSFNQPQHF.

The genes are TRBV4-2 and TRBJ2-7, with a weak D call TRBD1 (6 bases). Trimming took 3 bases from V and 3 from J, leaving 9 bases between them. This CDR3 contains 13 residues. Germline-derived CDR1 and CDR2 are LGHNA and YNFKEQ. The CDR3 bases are TGTGCCAGCAGCCATCTACAGGGCTACGAGCAGTACTTC. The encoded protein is CASSHLQGYEQYF.

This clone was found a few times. CDR3 DNA sequence: TGCGCCAGCAGCCAAGATGGGAGGGGGGGTGAGCAGTTCTTC. It is translated as CASSQDGRGGEQFF. The chain recombines TRBV4-1 with TRBJ2-1, with D tentatively TRBD2 (7 bases). Germline CDR1 MGHRA, CDR2 YSYEKL. V lost 0 bases and J 9 bases, leaving 12 bases between the germline ends. This CDR3 region has 14 residues.

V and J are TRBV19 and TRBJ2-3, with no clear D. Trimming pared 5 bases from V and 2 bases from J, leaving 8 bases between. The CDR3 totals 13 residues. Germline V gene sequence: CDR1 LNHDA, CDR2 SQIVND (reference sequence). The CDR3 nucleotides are TGTGCCAGTAGTGCGAGCATCACAGATACGCAGTATTTT. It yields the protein CASSASITDTQYF.

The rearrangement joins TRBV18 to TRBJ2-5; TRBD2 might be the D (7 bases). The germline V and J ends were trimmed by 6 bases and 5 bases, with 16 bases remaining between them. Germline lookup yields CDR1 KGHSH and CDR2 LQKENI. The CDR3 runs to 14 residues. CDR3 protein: CASSPKGGGETQYF. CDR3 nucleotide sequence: TGTGCCAGCTCCCCTAAAGGGGGAGGGGAGACCCAGTACTTC.

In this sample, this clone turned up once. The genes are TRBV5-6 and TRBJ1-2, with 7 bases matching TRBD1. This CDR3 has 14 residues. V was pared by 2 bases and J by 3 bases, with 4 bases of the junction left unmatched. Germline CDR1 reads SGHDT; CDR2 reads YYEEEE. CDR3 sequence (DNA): TGTGCCAGCAGCTTCGGACAGGAAGACTATGGCTACACCTTC. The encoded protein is CASSFGQEDYGYTF.

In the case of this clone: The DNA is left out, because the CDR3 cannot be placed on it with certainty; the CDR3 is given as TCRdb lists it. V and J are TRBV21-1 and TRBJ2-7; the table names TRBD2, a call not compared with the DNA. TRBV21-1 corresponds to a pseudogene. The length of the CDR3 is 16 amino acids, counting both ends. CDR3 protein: CASSKPVAGGSYEQYF.

CDR3 amino acids: CASSSGGGSYEQYF. The CDR3 region has the DNA TGTGCCAGCAGCTCAGGCGGGGGATCCTACGAGCAGTACTTC. The chain is built from TRBV7-9 and TRBJ2-7; TRBD2 agrees at 7 bases. This CDR3 has 14 amino acids. Germline V gives CDR1 SEHNR, CDR2 FQNEAQ (reference sequence). After removal of 4 bases from V and 1 base from J, the junction contained 4 bases not matched to a gene.

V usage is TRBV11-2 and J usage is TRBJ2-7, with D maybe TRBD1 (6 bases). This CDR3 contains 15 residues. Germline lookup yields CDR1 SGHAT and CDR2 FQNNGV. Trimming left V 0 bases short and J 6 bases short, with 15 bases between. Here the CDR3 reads CASSLEGRGIGEQYF. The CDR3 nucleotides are TGTGCCAGCAGCTTAGAGGGCAGGGGTATCGGCGAGCAGTACTTC.

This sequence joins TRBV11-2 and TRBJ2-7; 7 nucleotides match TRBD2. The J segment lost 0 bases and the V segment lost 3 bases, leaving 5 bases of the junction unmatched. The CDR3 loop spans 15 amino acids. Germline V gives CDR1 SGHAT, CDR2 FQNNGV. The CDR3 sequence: CASSLTSPNSYEQYF. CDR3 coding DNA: TGTGCCAGCAGCTTGACTAGCCCGAACTCCTACGAGCAGTACTTC. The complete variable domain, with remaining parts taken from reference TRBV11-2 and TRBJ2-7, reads EAGVAQSPRYKIIEKRQSVAFWCNPISGHATLYWYQQILGQGPKLLIQFQNNGVVDDSQLPKDRFSAERLKGVDSTLKIQPAKLEDSAVYLCASSLTSPNSYEQYFGPGTRLTVT.

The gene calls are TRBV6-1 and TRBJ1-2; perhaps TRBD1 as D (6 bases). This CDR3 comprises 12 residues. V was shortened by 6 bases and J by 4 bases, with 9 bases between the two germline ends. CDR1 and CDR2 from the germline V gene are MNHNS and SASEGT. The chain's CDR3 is CASRDSVYGYTF. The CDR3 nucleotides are TGTGCCAGCAGGGACAGCGTCTATGGCTACACCTTC.

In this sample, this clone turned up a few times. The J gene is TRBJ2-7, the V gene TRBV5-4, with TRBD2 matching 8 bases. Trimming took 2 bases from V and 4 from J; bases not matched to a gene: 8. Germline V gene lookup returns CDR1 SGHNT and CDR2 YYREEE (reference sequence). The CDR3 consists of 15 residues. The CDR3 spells CASSFWASGHYEQYF. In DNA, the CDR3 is TGTGCCAGCAGCTTTTGGGCTAGCGGGCATTACGAGCAGTACTTC. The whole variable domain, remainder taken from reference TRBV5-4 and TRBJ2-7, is ETGVTQSPTHLIKTRGQQVTLRCSSQSGHNTVSWYQQALGQGPQFIFQYYREEENGRGNFPPRFSGLQFPNYSSELNVNALELDDSALYLCASSFWASGHYEQYFGPGTRLTVT.

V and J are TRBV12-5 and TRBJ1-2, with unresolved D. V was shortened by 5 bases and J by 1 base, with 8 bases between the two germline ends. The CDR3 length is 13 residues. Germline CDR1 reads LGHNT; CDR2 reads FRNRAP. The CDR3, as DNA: TGTGCTAGTGGTCGGACTGATAACTATGGCTACACCTTC. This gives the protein CASGRTDNYGYTF. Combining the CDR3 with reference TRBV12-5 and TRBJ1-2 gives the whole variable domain DARVTQTPRHKVTEMGQEVTMRCQPILGHNTVFWYRQTMMQGLELLAYFRNRAPLDDSGMPKDRFSAEMPDATLATLKIQPSEPRDSAVYFCASGRTDNYGYTFGSGTRLTVV.

DNA for the CDR3: TGTGCCAGCAACCTAGCGGGTAGCTACAATGAGCAGTTCTTC. As protein: CASNLAGSYNEQFF. This chain uses TRBV2 with TRBJ2-1; 8 positions agree with TRBD2. This CDR3 has 14 residues. The junction had 5 bases not matched to a gene; V was cut back by 7 bases and J by 3 bases. Germline CDR1 and CDR2: SNHLY and FYNNEI.

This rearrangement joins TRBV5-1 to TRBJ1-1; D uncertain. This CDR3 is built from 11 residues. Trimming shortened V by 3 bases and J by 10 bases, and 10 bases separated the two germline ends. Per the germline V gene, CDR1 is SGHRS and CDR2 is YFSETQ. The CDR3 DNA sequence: TGCGCCAGCAGCTATGAACAAAGAGCTTTCTTT. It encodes CASSYEQRAFF.

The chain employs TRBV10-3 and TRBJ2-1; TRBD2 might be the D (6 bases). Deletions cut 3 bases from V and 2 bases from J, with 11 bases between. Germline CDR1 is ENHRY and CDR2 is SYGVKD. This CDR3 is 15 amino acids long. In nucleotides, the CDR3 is TGTGCCATCAGTGATCACACGGGAGCCTACAATGAGCAGTTCTTC. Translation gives CAISDHTGAYNEQFF.

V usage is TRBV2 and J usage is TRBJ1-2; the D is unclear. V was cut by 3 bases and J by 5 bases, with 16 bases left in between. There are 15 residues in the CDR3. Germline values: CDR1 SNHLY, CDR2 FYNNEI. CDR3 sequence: CASSESREVPYGYTF. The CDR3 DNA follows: TGTGCCAGCAGTGAGTCGAGGGAGGTTCCATATGGCTACACCTTC.

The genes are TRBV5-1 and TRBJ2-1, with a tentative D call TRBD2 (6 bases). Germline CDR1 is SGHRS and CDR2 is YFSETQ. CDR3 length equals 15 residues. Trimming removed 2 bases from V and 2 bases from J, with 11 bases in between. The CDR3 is CASSLTGSPYNEQFF. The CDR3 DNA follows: TGCGCCAGCAGCTTAACCGGGAGCCCCTACAATGAGCAGTTCTTC. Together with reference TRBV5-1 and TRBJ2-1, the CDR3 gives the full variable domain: KAGVTQTPRYLIKTRGQQVTLSCSPISGHRSVSWYQQTPGQGLQFLFEYFSETQRNKGNFPGRFSGRQFSNSRSEMNVSTLELGDSALYLCASSLTGSPYNEQFFGPGTRLTVL.

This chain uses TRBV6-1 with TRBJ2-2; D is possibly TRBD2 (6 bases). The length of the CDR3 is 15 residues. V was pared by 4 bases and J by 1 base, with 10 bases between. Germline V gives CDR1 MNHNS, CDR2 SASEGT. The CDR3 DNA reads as TGTGCCAGCAGTGGATGGACTAAGAACACCGGGGAGCTGTTTTTT. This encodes CASSGWTKNTGELFF.

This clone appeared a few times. The CDR3 protein is CARGQGYNEQFF. CDR3 nucleotides: TGTGCCAGGGGACAGGGCTACAATGAGCAGTTCTTC. V usage is TRBV6-6 and J usage is TRBJ2-1, with 9 bases that match TRBD1. CDR1 and CDR2 from the germline V gene are MNHNY and SVGAGI (reference sequence). After removal of 9 bases from V and 3 bases from J, the junction contained 0 bases not matched to a gene. CDR3 length equals 12 residues.

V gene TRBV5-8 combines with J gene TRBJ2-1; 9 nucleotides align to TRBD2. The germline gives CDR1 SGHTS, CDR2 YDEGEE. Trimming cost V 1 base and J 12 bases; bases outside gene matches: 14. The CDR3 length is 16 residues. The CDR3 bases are TGTGCCAGCAGCTTGAGGGTTAGCGGGAGCCCCCTAGGGCAGTTCTTC. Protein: CASSLRVSGSPLGQFF.

CDR3 bases: TGCGCCAGCACCGCGGGAGGCGACAATGAGCAGTTCTTC. This codes for CASTAGGDNEQFF. The V and J genes are TRBV5-1 and TRBJ2-1; 8 bases map to TRBD2. The V segment lost 6 bases and the J segment 5 bases; nucleotides outside the gene matches: 4. Germline V CDR1 and CDR2: SGHRS, YFSETQ. This CDR3 contains 13 residues.